This TCR beta chain originates from a study of blood T cell repertoires in COVID-19. The wider study: The study drew acute and convalescent COVID-19 samples from the United States, Italy and Spain.

Method: immunoSEQ multiplex PCR; TCRdb's copy keeps in-frame clones and lacks some. The sample lists fewer than 200,000 clones; about 78% were seen once. Trimming took 5 bases from V and 6 from J; bases not matched to a gene: 11. This CDR3 comprises 16 residues. Germline CDR1 is SGHNT and CDR2 is YYREEE (reference sequence). Sequencing was performed on peripheral blood. This clonotype originated in a woman aged 45-60 years with active or convalescent COVID-19. This chain connects TRBV5-4 to TRBJ1-2, with 12 bases lining up with TRBD1. The chain's CDR3 is CASRQLPGQGANGYTF. Here the CDR3 DNA reads TGTGCCAGCAGACAGTTACCGGGACAGGGGGCGAATGGCTACACCTTC.